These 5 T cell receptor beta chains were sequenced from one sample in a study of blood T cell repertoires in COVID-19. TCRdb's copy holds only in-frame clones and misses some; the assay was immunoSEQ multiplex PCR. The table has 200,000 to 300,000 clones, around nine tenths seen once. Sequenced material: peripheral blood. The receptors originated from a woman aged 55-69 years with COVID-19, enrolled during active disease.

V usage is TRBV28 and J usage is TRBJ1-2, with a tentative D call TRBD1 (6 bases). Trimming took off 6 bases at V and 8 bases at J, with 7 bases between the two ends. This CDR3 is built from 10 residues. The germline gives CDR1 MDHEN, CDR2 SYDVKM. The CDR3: CASRDSGYTF. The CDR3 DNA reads TGTGCCAGCAGGGACAGCGGCTACACCTTC.

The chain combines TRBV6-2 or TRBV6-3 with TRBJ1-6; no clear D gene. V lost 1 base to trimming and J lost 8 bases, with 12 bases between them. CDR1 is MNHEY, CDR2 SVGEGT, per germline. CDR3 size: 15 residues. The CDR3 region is CASSYFGQRDSPLHF. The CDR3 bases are TGTGCCAGCAGTTACTTCGGGCAGCGGGATTCACCCCTCCACTTT.

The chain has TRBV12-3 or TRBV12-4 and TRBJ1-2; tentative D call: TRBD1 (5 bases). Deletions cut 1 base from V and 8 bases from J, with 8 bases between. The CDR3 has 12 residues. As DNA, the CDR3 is TGTGCCAGCAGTTTAGGGGGCGGCGGCTACACCTTC. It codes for CASSLGGGGYTF.

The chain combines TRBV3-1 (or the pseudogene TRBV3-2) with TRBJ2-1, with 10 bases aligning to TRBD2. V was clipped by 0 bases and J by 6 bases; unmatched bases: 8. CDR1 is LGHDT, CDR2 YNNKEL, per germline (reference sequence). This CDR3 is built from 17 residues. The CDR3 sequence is CASSQEAGGIAGNEQFF. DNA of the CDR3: TGTGCCAGCAGCCAAGAAGCGGGAGGGATTGCGGGCAATGAGCAGTTCTTC.

The CDR3 reads CASSYRGLVYNEQFF. The DNA of the CDR3 is TGTGCCAGCAGTTACAGGGGGCTGGTCTACAATGAGCAGTTCTTC. This rearrangement joins TRBV6-2 or TRBV6-3 to TRBJ2-1, with TRBD1 matching over 7 bases. J was trimmed by 3 bases and V by 2 bases; bases with no gene match: 4. This CDR3 is built from 15 residues. Germline CDR1 and CDR2: MNHEY and SVGEGT.